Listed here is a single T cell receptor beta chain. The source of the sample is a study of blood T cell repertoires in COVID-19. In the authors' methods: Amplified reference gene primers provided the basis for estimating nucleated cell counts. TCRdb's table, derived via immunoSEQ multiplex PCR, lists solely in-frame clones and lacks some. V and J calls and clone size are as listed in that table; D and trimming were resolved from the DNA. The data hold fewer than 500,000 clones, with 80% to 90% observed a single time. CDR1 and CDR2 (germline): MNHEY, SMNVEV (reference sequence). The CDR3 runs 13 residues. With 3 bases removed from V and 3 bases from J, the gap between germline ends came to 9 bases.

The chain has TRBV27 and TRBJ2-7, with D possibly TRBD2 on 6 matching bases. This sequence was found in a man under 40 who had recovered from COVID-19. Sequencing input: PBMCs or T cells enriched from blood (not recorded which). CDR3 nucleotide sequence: TGTGCCAGCAGTTTCCGGGAGTTCTACGAGCAGTACTTC. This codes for CASSFREFYEQYF.